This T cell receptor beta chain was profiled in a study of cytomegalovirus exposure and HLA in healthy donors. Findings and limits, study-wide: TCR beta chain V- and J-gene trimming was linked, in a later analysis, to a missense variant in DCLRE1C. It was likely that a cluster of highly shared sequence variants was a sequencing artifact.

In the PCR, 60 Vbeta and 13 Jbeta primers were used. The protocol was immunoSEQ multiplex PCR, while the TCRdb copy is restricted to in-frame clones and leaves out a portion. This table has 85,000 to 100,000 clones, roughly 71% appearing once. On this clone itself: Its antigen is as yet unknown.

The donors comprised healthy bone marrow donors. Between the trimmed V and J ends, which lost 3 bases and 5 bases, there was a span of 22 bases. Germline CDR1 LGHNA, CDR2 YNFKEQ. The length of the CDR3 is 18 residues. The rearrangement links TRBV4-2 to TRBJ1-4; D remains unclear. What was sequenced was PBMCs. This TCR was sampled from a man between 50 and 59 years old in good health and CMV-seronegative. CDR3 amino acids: CASSQKSWPRRTNEKLFF. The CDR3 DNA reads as TGTGCCAGCAGCCAGAAGAGTTGGCCCAGGCGAACAAATGAAAAACTGTTTTTT.